This T cell receptor (beta chain) originates from a study of T cells after yellow fever vaccination (dated by TCRdb to the late 2010s). Regarding the complete study: The SMART-Seq v4 Ultra Low Input RNA kit was used to prepare libraries from fractions with low cell numbers. Two healthy male donors made up the cohort, one aged 18 to 30 years and the other aged 30 to 40 years. Bulk TCR alpha and beta repertoires were sequenced longitudinally to track T-cell clones before and after primary and booster YFV17D yellow fever vaccination. Bulk PBMC replicates and cell subsets were isolated from blood drawn at multiple timepoints before and after both primary and secondary immunization. Overall results and qualifications from the work: Computational filtering was needed because FACS-sorted repertoires could contain abundant contaminating clonotypes from the bulk population. After the booster, most of the clones that had expanded following primary vaccination were detected again (roughly 96% of CD4 and around 88% of CD8), which suggests that memory was broadly maintained. The secondary T-cell response was weaker than the primary response but faster, peaking on day 5 instead of day 15. A small share of clonotypes occurred in both CD4 and CD8 compartments, likely arising from convergent recombination. Because the study included only a couple of donors, the extent to which the findings can be generalized is limited.

The CDR3 contains 17 residues, cysteine and phenylalanine counted. The sequence is cut down to CDR3 DNA, 51 bases in frame from base 1. The germline V gene yields LGHNA for CDR1 and YSLEER for CDR2. V loses 3 bases, J loses 0 bases, and the germline ends lie 18 bases apart. TCR cDNA was made using 5'RACE template switching, a step that added a universal primer site and unique molecular identifiers. cDNA synthesis was primed from both the TCR alpha and TCR beta constant segments. Library amplification involved two PCR steps, and the second step added sample barcodes and sequencing adapters. Sequencing of the libraries was done on either Illumina HiSeq 2500 (2x100 bp) or NovaSeq (2x150 bp). Per the source publication's procedure: MIGEC handled demultiplexing of reads and collapsing into UMI consensus sequences, while MiXCR performed V(D)J alignment. Using edgeR on replicate PBMC samples, clonotypes were called vaccine-responding if FDR was below 0.01 and the log2 fold change was above 5 up to day 15. Each bulk clonotype received a CD4 or CD8 identity based on whether the sequenced CD4 or CD8 repertoire contained that clonotype at higher abundance. Clones were called with MiXCR by TCRdb after fastp trimmed the public reads at Q25, and only in-frame beta chains were retained. Rows are unified per CDR3 protein, each entry keeping the most common DNA and genes. Here the V and J calls rest on TCRdb's processing, not on the authors' analysis. Within this sample are around 350,000 distinct CDR3 sequences, with around 6.5% of them counted one time only. Jointly, the top ten make up 15% of the sample.

The table lists this clonotype with many counts. The antigen it recognizes is unknown. Per-base quality was not reported, and no clone a single base away is much larger than it. The meaning of the sample's treatment or condition label: live attenuated yellow fever vaccine strain. At each blood-draw timepoint, two biological replicates of bulk PBMCs were obtained. PBMCs were isolated from peripheral blood using a standard Ficoll-Paque protocol. TriZol was used to extract RNA from bulk PBMCs, CD4 and CD8 fractions, and dextramer-positive and dextramer-negative fractions. The V gene is TRBV4-3 and the J gene is TRBJ2-7; the D segment could be TRBD1, given 5 matching bases. The origin of this receptor is a young man who received the YFV17D yellow fever vaccine. This sample comprised PBMCs, obtained 5 days after the yellow fever booster vaccination. The bases are TGCGCCAGCAGCCAGACTTACATGGGGCTGGGCTCCTACGAGCAGTACTTC. It translates as CASSQTYMGLGSYEQYF.